The clone carrying this T cell receptor beta chain has more than one count but fewer than ten. This sample is drawn from a study of T cells after yellow fever vaccination. Template switching by 5'RACE produced TCR cDNA, adding a universal primer site and UMIs. TCRdb re-analysed the 5' RACE reads in MiXCR, keeping a single row per CDR3 protein. The repertoire holds about 85,000 distinct CDR3 sequences, with approximately 12% as singletons. Study findings and constraints: Secondary responses were weaker yet peaked faster, day 5 versus 15. The appearance of a small share of clonotypes in both CD4 and CD8 compartments was observed.

This CDR3 is 15 amino acids long. V lost 5 bases to trimming and J lost 2 bases; unmatched junction nucleotides: 6. Germline lookup yields CDR1 PRHDT and CDR2 FYEKMQ (reference sequence). The specimen comprised CD8+ T cells not binding an NS4B(214-222) dextramer, sorted from PBMCs, sampled roughly 20 days after the first yellow fever vaccination. The chain recombines TRBV13 with TRBJ1-1, with 9 bases aligning to TRBD1. The source of this sequence is a man aged 18 to 29 who received the YFV17D yellow fever vaccine. The CDR3 DNA reads TGTGCCAGCAGCCAATACAGGGGGCCAAACACTGAAGCTTTCTTT. Translated, it gives CASSQYRGPNTEAFF.